This T cell receptor (beta chain) stems from a study of control samples from healthy donors and cancer patients. TCRdb's copy holds only in-frame clones and misses some; the assay was immunoSEQ multiplex PCR. The repertoire consists of some 120,000 clones, with about 89% occurring once and the leading ten covering almost 40%. This clone was counted between two and nine times. Germline values: CDR1 LNHDA, CDR2 SQIVND (reference sequence). The V and J ends lost 6 bases and 0 bases respectively, with 14 bases between them. The CDR3 loop spans 15 amino acids. The chain recombines TRBV19 with TRBJ1-1; no definite D call. What was sequenced was blood. This TCR was recovered from a man aged 50 or older in good health. The CDR3 DNA reads TGTGCCAGTAGAGAATTCAGAGCAATGAACACTGAAGCTTTCTTT. This codes for CASREFRAMNTEAFF.